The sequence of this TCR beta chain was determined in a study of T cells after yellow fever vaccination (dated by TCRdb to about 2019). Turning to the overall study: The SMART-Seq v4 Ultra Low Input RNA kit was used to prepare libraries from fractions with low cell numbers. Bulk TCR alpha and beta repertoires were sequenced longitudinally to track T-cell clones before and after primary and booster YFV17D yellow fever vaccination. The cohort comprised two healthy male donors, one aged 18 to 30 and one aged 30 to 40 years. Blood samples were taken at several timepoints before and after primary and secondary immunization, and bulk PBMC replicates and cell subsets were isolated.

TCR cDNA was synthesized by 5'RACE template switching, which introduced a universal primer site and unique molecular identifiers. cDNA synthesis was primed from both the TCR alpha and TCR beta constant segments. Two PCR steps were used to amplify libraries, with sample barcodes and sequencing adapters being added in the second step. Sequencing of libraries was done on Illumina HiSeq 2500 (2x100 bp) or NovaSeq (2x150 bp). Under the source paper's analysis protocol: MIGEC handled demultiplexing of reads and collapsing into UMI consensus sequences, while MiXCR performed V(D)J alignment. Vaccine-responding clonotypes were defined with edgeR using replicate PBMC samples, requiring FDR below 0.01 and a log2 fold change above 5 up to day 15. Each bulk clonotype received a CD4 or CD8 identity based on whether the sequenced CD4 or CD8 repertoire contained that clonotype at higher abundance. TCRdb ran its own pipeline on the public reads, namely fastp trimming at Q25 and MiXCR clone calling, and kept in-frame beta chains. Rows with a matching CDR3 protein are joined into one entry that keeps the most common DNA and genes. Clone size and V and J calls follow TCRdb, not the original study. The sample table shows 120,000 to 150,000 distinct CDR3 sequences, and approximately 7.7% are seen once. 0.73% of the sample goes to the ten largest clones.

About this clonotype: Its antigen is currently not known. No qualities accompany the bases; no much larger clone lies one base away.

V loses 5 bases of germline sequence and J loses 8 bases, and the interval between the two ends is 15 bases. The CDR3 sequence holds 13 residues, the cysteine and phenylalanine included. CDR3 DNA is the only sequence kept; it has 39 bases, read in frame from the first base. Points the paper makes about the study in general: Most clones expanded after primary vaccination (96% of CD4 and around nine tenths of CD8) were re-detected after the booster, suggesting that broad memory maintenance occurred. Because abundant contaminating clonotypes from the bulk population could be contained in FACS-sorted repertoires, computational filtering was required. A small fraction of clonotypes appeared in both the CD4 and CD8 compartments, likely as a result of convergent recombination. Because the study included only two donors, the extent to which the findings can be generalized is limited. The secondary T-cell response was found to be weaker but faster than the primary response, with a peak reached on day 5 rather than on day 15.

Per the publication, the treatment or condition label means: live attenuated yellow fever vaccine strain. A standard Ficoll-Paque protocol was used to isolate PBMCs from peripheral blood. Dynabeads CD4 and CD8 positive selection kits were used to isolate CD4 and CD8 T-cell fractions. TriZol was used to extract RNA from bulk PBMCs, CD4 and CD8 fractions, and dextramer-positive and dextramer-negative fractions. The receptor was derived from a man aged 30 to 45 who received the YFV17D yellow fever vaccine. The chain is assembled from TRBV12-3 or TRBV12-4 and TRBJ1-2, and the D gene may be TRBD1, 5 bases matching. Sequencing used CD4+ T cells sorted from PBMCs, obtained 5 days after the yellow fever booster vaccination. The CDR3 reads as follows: CASSLNSGFGYTF. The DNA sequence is TGTGCCAGCAGTCTCAACTCAGGGTTCGGCTACACCTTC.